This is a list of T cell receptor beta chains from one sample in a study of CD8+CD57+ T cells in acquired aplastic anemia. Via MiXCR, TCRdb re-called the reads, giving one row per CDR3 protein. This table has hundreds of thousands of distinct CDR3 sequences, around 32% appearing once. The sequenced sample consisted of sorted CD4+, CD8+, or CD8+CD57+ T cells (not recorded which) from PBMCs. These receptor sequences come from a human donor with aplastic anemia. CDR3s include the opening cysteine and the closing phenylalanine or tryptophan. A D gene is named only where the DNA matches it firmly. Expanded clones are given a class, and other clones once, few, many or no size at all.

J,size,D,V,DNA,CDR3
TRBJ1-6,many,.,TRBV20-1,TGCAGTGCGGCCGACCCCGGTTCACCCCTCCACTTT,CSAADPGSPLHF
TRBJ2-2,few,.,TRBV5-1,TGCGCCAGCAGCTTAGGAGCGGGCACCGGGGAGCTGTTTTTT,CASSLGAGTGELFF
TRBJ2-3,few,.,TRBV12-3/TRBV12-4,TGTGCCACCCTCAGGAGCACAGATACGCAGTATTTT,CATLRSTDTQYF
TRBJ2-3,many,TRBD2,TRBV10-2,TGCGCCAGCTCGGTCAGCGGGGGGGCGAGAACAGATACGCAGTATTTT,CASSVSGGARTDTQYF
TRBJ1-2,many,TRBD1,TRBV19,TGTGCCAGTAGTACCGACAGGGGGTACCATGGCTACACCTTC,CASSTDRGYHGYTF
TRBJ2-7,few,.,TRBV30,TGTGCCTGGAGTGTACTGCAGGAATCCTACGAGCAGTACTTC,CAWSVLQESYEQYF
TRBJ2-5,.,.,TRBV2,TGTGCCAGCAGCTTATTCAGGGGAGGCCAAGAGACCCAGTACTTC,CASSLFRGGQETQYF
TRBJ2-1,few,.,TRBV19,TGTGCCAGCAGCCGATCGAGAGGGACCTACAATGAGCAGTTCTTC,CASSRSRGTYNEQFF
TRBJ1-2,few,.,TRBV29-1,TGCAGCGTAGCGCAGGGTAGCTATGGCTACACCTTC,CSVAQGSYGYTF
TRBJ2-3,many,.,TRBV29-1,TGCAGCGTTGCGGGGACGAGAGCAGATACGCAGTATTTT,CSVAGTRADTQYF
TRBJ1-1,.,.,TRBV7-2,TGTGCCAGCAGCTTCGCTTTTGTGAACACTGAAGCTTTCTTT,CASSFAFVNTEAFF
TRBJ2-2,.,.,TRBV2,TGTGCCAGCACGGGTACCCAAGGTGGGGAGCTGTTTTTT,CASTGTQGGELFF
TRBJ1-2,many,.,TRBV20-1,TGCAGGGCCGCGTGGGGTAGAGGTGGCTACACCTTC,CRAAWGRGGYTF
TRBJ2-1,.,.,TRBV29-1,TGCAGCGTTGATGGGCAGCCCCCCAATGAGCAGTTCTTC,CSVDGQPPNEQFF
TRBJ1-1,.,.,TRBV7-9,TGTGCCAGCAGCTCGTCCGGGCCTGAAGCTTTCTTT,CASSSSGPEAFF
TRBJ2-1,.,TRBD2,TRBV5-6,TGTGCCAGCAGCTTGGGCGAAGCTAGGCGGGAGAGTGGCAATGAGCAGTTCTTC,CASSLGEARRESGNEQFF
TRBJ2-3,.,TRBD2,TRBV20-1,TGCAGTGCTAGCAATGTGTTGGCTAGCGGGGGAGTTTTTAGCACAGATACGCAGTATTTT,CSASNVLASGGVFSTDTQYF
TRBJ2-3,.,.,TRBV11-2,TGTGCCAGCAGCCGGGAACCCACAGATACGCAGTATTTT,CASSREPTDTQYF
TRBJ1-4,.,TRBD1,TRBV30,TGTGCCTGGGACGGGACAGGGTACGAAAAACTGTTTTTT,CAWDGTGYEKLFF
TRBJ2-1,.,.,TRBV10-2,TGCGCCAGCGATTGGTCGGCGGGGAGCTCCTACAATGAGCAGTTCTTC,CASDWSAGSSYNEQFF
TRBJ1-2,.,TRBD1,TRBV6-5,TGTGCCAGCAGTTATGTAGGACAGGGGCAGGGGGCGAGGGGCTACACCTTC,CASSYVGQGQGARGYTF
TRBJ2-7,many,.,TRBV19,TGTGCCAGTAGTATTCTACTAGGGTTTGGGCAGTACTTC,CASSILLGFGQYF
TRBJ1-5,few,.,TRBV5-5,TGTGCCAGCAGCTTGGAATGGGGCGTCGGCAATCAGCCCCAGCATTTT,CASSLEWGVGNQPQHF